The 4 T cell receptor beta chains below all came from one sample that was sequenced in a study of STAT5B mutations in CD4+ large granular lymphocyte leukemia. Some clones are missing from TCRdb's copy, which holds only in-frame ones; the method was immunoSEQ multiplex PCR. The table has roughly 40,000 clones, 81% seen once. Sequenced material: CD4+ T cells from blood buffy coats. The receptors originated from a human donor in good health.

This clone was observed a handful of times. The chain employs TRBV6-6 and TRBJ1-2; D perhaps matches TRBD1 (5 bases). There are 12 residues in the CDR3. Per the germline V gene, CDR1 is MNHNY and CDR2 is SVGAGI (reference sequence). Trimming cost V 4 bases and J 5 bases, with 8 bases left between them. The CDR3: CASSSGGYGYTF. CDR3 bases: TGTGCCAGCAGTTCCGGGGGGTATGGCTACACCTTC.

The gene calls are TRBV4-3 and TRBJ1-2; the D gene is possibly TRBD1 (5 bases). V shed 1 base and J shed 2 bases, with 11 bases lying between them. Germline CDR1 LGHNA, CDR2 YSLEER. CDR3 length: 15 amino acids. CDR3 bases: TGCGCCAGCAGCCAAGGGGACGGGAGCAACTATGGCTACACCTTC. It yields the protein CASSQGDGSNYGYTF.

The chain employs TRBV10-3 and TRBJ2-2, with 11 nucleotides matching TRBD2. Germline V CDR1 and CDR2: ENHRY, SYGVKD. J lost 4 bases, V lost 1 base, and 8 bases had no gene match. The CDR3 is 18 residues long. CDR3 residues: CAISEWMTSGVVTGELFF. CDR3 DNA sequence: TGTGCCATCAGTGAGTGGATGACTAGCGGGGTCGTCACCGGGGAGCTGTTTTTT.

The DNA for the CDR3 is TGTGCCATCAGTGAGAGGACGGGCACAGATACGCAGTATTTT. Translated: CAISERTGTDTQYF. The chain carries TRBV10-3 and TRBJ2-3; no clear D gene. This CDR3 spans 14 amino acids. CDR1 and CDR2 from the germline V gene are ENHRY and SYGVKD. V was clipped by 2 bases and J by 1 base, with 7 bases between them.